This TCR beta chain was observed in a study of T-cell memory formation after mild COVID-19. Findings and limits, study-wide: In second-wave clones peaking day 37, SARS-CoV-2 specificity remained unconfirmed.

TCR alpha and TCR beta cDNA libraries carrying sample barcodes and UMIs were produced by 5'RACE using constant-segment primers. Each CDR3 protein gets one entry after TCRdb re-called the 5' RACE reads with MiXCR. Counted here are 500,000 to 550,000 distinct CDR3 sequences, approximately 20% occurring once; the ten biggest clones make up around 12%. The CDR3 runs to 10 residues. Germline loops: CDR1 SQVTM, CDR2 ANQGSEA. V dropped 4 bases and J dropped 8 bases, with 9 bases sitting between them. Points on this clonotype: Its antigen remains unidentified.

This chain joins TRBV29-1 and TRBJ2-7; either TRBD1 or TRBD2 may supply D (5 bases each). Sequenced sample: PBMCs or a T cell subset sorted from them (not recorded which). The receptor was derived from an adult woman who had mild COVID-19 (a few samples of this study predate the infection). Cell type and time point are not known. CDR3 in amino acids: CSVGGIQQYF. In nucleotides, the CDR3 is TGCAGCGTTGGGGGGATCCAGCAGTACTTC.